These 31 T cell receptor beta chains originate from one sample sequenced in a study of CD4 T cells in relation to SARS-CoV-2 and coronaviruses. Data came from immunoSEQ multiplex PCR; TCRdb stores just in-frame clones and leaves some out. This sample carries about 38,000 clones, around 89% of them seen once, and the ten largest clones take about a tenth. Sequenced input: memory CD4+ T cells from PBMCs. The receptor set was obtained from an adult with COVID-19.

The chain recombines TRBV2 with TRBJ1-5; D possibly corresponds to TRBD1 (6 bases). This CDR3 is 13 amino acids long. With 8 bases removed from V and 3 bases from J, the gap between germline ends came to 11 bases. Germline V gene data show CDR1 as SNHLY and CDR2 as FYNNEI. CDR3 in DNA: TGTGCCAGCGACACAGGGTCCAATCAGCCCCAGCATTTT. Its protein is CASDTGSNQPQHF.

The rearrangement links TRBV5-1 to TRBJ1-1, with D perhaps matching TRBD1 (5 bases). This CDR3 has 15 amino acids. V was clipped by 0 bases and J by 4 bases, with 13 bases between them. Germline V CDR1 and CDR2: SGHRS, YFSETQ. The CDR3 loop is CASSLAQGLGTEAFF. The DNA of the CDR3 is TGCGCCAGCAGCTTGGCCCAGGGCCTCGGCACTGAAGCTTTCTTT.

This clone has only one observation. V gene TRBV12-3 or TRBV12-4 combines with J gene TRBJ1-1, with TRBD1 as a possible D gene (6 bases). Trimming shortened V by 7 bases and J by 11 bases, and 14 bases separated the two germline ends. There are 11 residues in the CDR3. CDR3 protein: CASTLVGAAFF. In DNA form, the CDR3 reads TGTGCCAGCACCTTAGTGGGGGCGGCTTTCTTT.

The genes are TRBV12-5 and TRBJ1-2, with a weak D call TRBD1 (6 bases). The CDR3 is 16 amino acids. Germline-derived CDR1 and CDR2 are LGHNT and FRNRAP. Trimming stripped 2 bases from V and 8 bases from J, with 21 bases between. CDR3 residues: CASGLLLDRAIHGYTF. As DNA, the CDR3 is TGTGCTAGTGGTTTGCTATTGGACAGAGCTATCCACGGCTACACCTTC.

V gene TRBV11-2 combines with J gene TRBJ2-3; 7 bases are a match to TRBD1. Germline loops: CDR1 SGHAT, CDR2 FQNNGV. The CDR3 extends over 14 amino acids. Trimming removed 5 bases from V and 4 bases from J; junction bases left unmatched: 6. DNA of the CDR3: TGTGCCAGCAGCCAGGACAGGTGGGCAGATACGCAGTATTTT. This codes for CASSQDRWADTQYF.

V gene TRBV3-1 (or the pseudogene TRBV3-2) combines with J gene TRBJ2-2; the match to TRBD2 covers 10 bases. The CDR3 runs to 17 residues. The germline gives CDR1 LGHDT, CDR2 YNNKEL (reference sequence). V shed 4 bases and J 7 bases; nucleotides not matched to a gene: 12. The CDR3, as DNA: TGTGCCAGCAGCCTGAATATTGAGCGGGGGGGTCTCGGGGAGCTGTTTTTT. Amino acids: CASSLNIERGGLGELFF.

The V call is TRBV11-2, the J call TRBJ2-7; 10 positions agree with TRBD1. The CDR3 is 16 residues long. Trimming at V came to 5 bases and at J to 9 bases, leaving 16 bases not matched to a gene. The V gene's germline CDR1 is SGHAT and CDR2 FQNNGV. DNA for the CDR3: TGTGCCAGCAGCCCCCTGACAGGGGGCGGTTGGTTCGGGCAGTACTTC. Protein product: CASSPLTGGGWFGQYF.

The chain is built from TRBV14 and TRBJ2-5; 11 nucleotides agree with TRBD2. The CDR3 length is 15 residues. V shed 4 bases and J 5 bases; nucleotides not matched to a gene: 6. Germline CDR1 reads SGHDN; CDR2 reads FVKESK. The CDR3: CASSPGLAGVETQYF. In DNA, the CDR3 is TGTGCCAGCAGCCCAGGACTAGCGGGTGTGGAGACCCAGTACTTC.

V is TRBV6-5 and J is TRBJ1-2; D unresolved. Germline CDR1 MNHEY, CDR2 SVGAGI. The CDR3 extends over 15 amino acids. V lost 4 bases to trimming and J lost 2 bases, with 14 bases between them. The CDR3 DNA reads TGTGCCAGCAGTTCGTTTTTGATCGGGAACTATGGCTACACCTTC. Translating it yields CASSSFLIGNYGYTF.

The chain uses TRBV28 and TRBJ1-5; no clear D. The V gene lost 8 bases and the J gene lost 2 bases, with 7 bases spanning the gap. Per germline, CDR1 MDHEN and CDR2 SYDVKM. CDR3 length equals 12 residues. The CDR3 loop reads CASYQGNQPQHF. In DNA form, the CDR3 reads TGTGCCAGCTATCAGGGCAATCAGCCCCAGCATTTT.

The chain carries TRBV7-3 and TRBJ1-4, with D unresolved. Trimming left V 8 bases short and J 2 bases short, with 12 bases between. The V gene's germline CDR1 is SGHTA and CDR2 FQGTGA. The CDR3 totals 14 residues. The CDR3 loop is CASRTWGTNEKLFF. CDR3 nucleotides: TGTGCCAGCCGAACGTGGGGTACTAATGAAAAACTGTTTTTT.

This clone has more than one count but fewer than ten. V gene TRBV14 combines with J gene TRBJ1-2, with D possibly TRBD1 on 6 matching bases. Trimming shortened V by 8 bases and J by 3 bases, and 22 bases separated the two germline ends. The V gene's germline CDR1 is SGHDN and CDR2 FVKESK. CDR3 length equals 16 residues. The CDR3 is CASEALSSRGDYGYTF. The CDR3, as DNA: TGTGCCAGCGAGGCGCTGAGTTCTAGGGGGGACTATGGCTACACCTTC. Variable domain in full (rest from reference TRBV14 and TRBJ1-2): EAGVTQFPSHSVIEKGQTVTLRCDPISGHDNLYWYRRVMGKEIKFLLHFVKESKQDESGMPNNRFLAERTGGTYSTLKVQPAELEDSGVYFCASEALSSRGDYGYTFGSGTRLTVV.

This CDR3 reads CASSVGGSAPFRETQYF. CDR3 in DNA: TGTGCCAGCAGCGTAGGGGGGTCTGCCCCCTTTCGGGAGACCCAGTACTTC. The chain joins TRBV9 to TRBJ2-5; D may correspond to TRBD1 or TRBD2 (5 bases each). This CDR3 spans 17 amino acids. Germline V CDR1 and CDR2: SGDLS, YYNGEE. Trimming pared 0 bases from V and 5 bases from J, leaving 20 bases between.

This clone has only one observation. This chain connects TRBV6-1 to TRBJ1-6; perhaps TRBD1 as D (5 bases). The CDR3 length is 15 residues. Germline CDR1 MNHNS, CDR2 SASEGT. V was pared by 3 bases and J by 10 bases, with 16 bases between. The CDR3 bases are TGTGCCAGCAGTGAGGGGGGAATGTCGGGCTCACCCCTCCACTTT. Amino acid sequence: CASSEGGMSGSPLHF.

This clone has just one count. The J gene is TRBJ2-1, the V gene TRBV9; D not certain. This CDR3 has 16 residues. V dropped 4 bases and J dropped 1 base, with 15 bases sitting between them. The germline CDR1 and CDR2 sequences are SGDLS and YYNGEE. The CDR3 here is CASSSDPDRSYNEQFF. The DNA of the CDR3 is TGTGCCAGCAGCTCGGATCCAGATCGATCCTACAATGAGCAGTTCTTC.

The chain has TRBV3-1 (or the pseudogene TRBV3-2) and TRBJ2-2; D is unclear. V was cut by 2 bases and J by 5 bases, with 6 bases left in between. Germline assignment: CDR1 LGHDT and CDR2 YNNKEL (reference sequence). The length of the CDR3 is 13 residues. The DNA of the CDR3 is TGTGCCAGCAGCCAATTCCTTACCGGGGAGCTGTTTTTT. Translated: CASSQFLTGELFF.

The J gene is TRBJ1-2, the V gene TRBV21-1. TRBV21-1 is shown as a pseudogene. The CDR3 sequence is 15 residues long. DNA of the CDR3: TGTGCCAGCAGCAAAATGGGGGGCGCGAACTATGGCTACACCTTC. It translates to CASSKMGGANYGYTF.

The chain joins TRBV3-1 (or the pseudogene TRBV3-2) to TRBJ1-5; unclear D gene. CDR1 and CDR2 (germline): LGHDT, YNNKEL (reference sequence). This CDR3 comprises 12 residues. V gave up 3 bases and J gave up 2 bases, with 2 bases separating them. For the CDR3, the DNA is TGTGCCAGCAGCCATCGCAATCAGCCCCAGCATTTT. It specifies CASSHRNQPQHF.

This clone appeared a single time. The chain employs TRBV18 and TRBJ1-2, with 9 nucleotides matching TRBD1. CDR3 length: 14 residues. V was pared by 3 bases and J by 8 bases, with 7 bases of the junction left unmatched. In germline, CDR1 is KGHSH, CDR2 LQKENI. CDR3 bases: TGTGCCAGCTCACCGCGACAGGGGGTGGGCGGCTACACCTTC. Amino acid sequence: CASSPRQGVGGYTF. The whole variable domain, filled in from reference TRBV18 and TRBJ1-2, reads NAGVMQNPRHLVRRRGQEARLRCSPMKGHSHVYWYRQLPEEGLKFMVYLQKENIIDESGMPKERFSAEFPKEGPSILRIQQVVRGDSAAYFCASSPRQGVGGYTFGSGTRLTVV.

This clone was observed a single time. The chain is built from TRBV7-9 and TRBJ1-1, with D perhaps matching TRBD1 (5 bases). This CDR3 has 14 amino acids. Trimming cost V 7 bases and J 3 bases, with 15 bases left between them. The germline CDR1 and CDR2 sequences are SEHNR and FQNEAQ (reference sequence). The CDR3 protein is CASNEQAEDTEAFF. The CDR3 DNA is TGTGCCAGCAACGAACAGGCTGAGGACACTGAAGCTTTCTTT.

The chain recombines TRBV7-2 with TRBJ2-7; 11 bases match TRBD2. Germline V gene sequence: CDR1 SGHTA, CDR2 FQGNSA. The CDR3 length is 15 residues. Trimming took 4 bases from V and 0 from J; bases not matched to a gene: 2. The CDR3: CASSSTSGTSYEQYF. In nucleotides, the CDR3 is TGTGCCAGCAGCTCGACTAGCGGGACCTCCTACGAGCAGTACTTC.

The gene calls are TRBV5-1 and TRBJ2-1; unclear D gene. CDR1 SGHRS and CDR2 YFSETQ come from the germline V gene. This CDR3 comprises 12 residues. Trimming took off 0 bases at V and 5 bases at J, with 3 bases between the two ends. This CDR3 is CASSLGNNEQFF. The CDR3 region has the DNA TGCGCCAGCAGCTTGGGTAACAATGAGCAGTTCTTC.

The chain has TRBV6-4 and TRBJ1-1; maybe TRBD1 (5 bases). This CDR3 region has 13 residues. CDR1 and CDR2 from the germline V gene are MRHNA and SNTAGT. The V gene lost 6 bases and the J gene lost 7 bases, with 15 bases spanning the gap. CDR3 sequence (DNA): TGTGCCAGCAGGGGGGTGAGGTCCGTTGAAGCTTTCTTT. This sequence encodes CASRGVRSVEAFF.

This sequence joins TRBV4-1 and TRBJ2-6; 11 bases fit TRBD1. Losses at the gene ends were 2 bases for V and 3 bases for J; bases not matched to a gene: 9. Germline CDR1 is MGHRA and CDR2 is YSYEKL. The CDR3 totals 19 residues. The CDR3 coding sequence is TGCGCCAGCAGCCAACATGAAGGACAGGGGGCTAGTGGGGCCAACGTCCTGACTTTC. Protein: CASSQHEGQGASGANVLTF.

This clone was counted only a few times. V is TRBV2 and J is TRBJ2-1, with TRBD2 identical over 9 bases. Germline CDR1 SNHLY, CDR2 FYNNEI. The CDR3 sequence is 14 residues long. J gave up 7 bases and V 4 bases, and 5 bases lay outside the gene matches. CDR3 sequence: CASSAAGGGNEQFF. The CDR3 DNA follows: TGTGCCAGCAGTGCAGCGGGGGGTGGGAATGAGCAGTTCTTC.

The rearrangement links TRBV3-1 (or the pseudogene TRBV3-2) to TRBJ2-4, with D perhaps being TRBD1 or TRBD2 (6 bases each). V lost 0 bases, J lost 9 bases, and 15 bases lay in between. Germline CDR1 and CDR2: LGHDT and YNNKEL (reference sequence). The CDR3 length is 15 residues. The CDR3 loop reads CASSQDRGVAVIQYF. CDR3 in DNA: TGTGCCAGCAGCCAAGATAGGGGGGTCGCGGTCATTCAGTACTTC.

The chain couples TRBV20-1 to TRBJ2-4, with 11 bases fitting TRBD2. CDR3 length equals 14 residues. V was clipped by 3 bases and J by 8 bases; unmatched bases: 6. The germline V gene has CDR1 DFQATT and CDR2 SNEGSKA (reference sequence). The CDR3 coding sequence is TGCAGTGCTAGTAGCGGGGGGGCCGGATACATTCAGTACTTC. Protein sequence: CSASSGGAGYIQYF.

The chain is built from TRBV12-3 or TRBV12-4 and TRBJ1-2, with no clear D. The CDR3 loop spans 13 amino acids. Trimming took off 2 bases at V and 7 bases at J, with 11 bases between the two ends. In DNA, the CDR3 is TGTGCCAGCAGTTTATTTGGGTCAGGTGGCTACACCTTC. As protein: CASSLFGSGGYTF.

The CDR3 protein is CASSEGPGGNQPQHF. The DNA for the CDR3 is TGTGCCAGCAGTGAAGGGCCAGGGGGCAATCAGCCCCAGCATTTT. This rearrangement joins TRBV2 to TRBJ1-5; D is perhaps TRBD1 (6 bases). Trimming shortened V by 1 base and J by 2 bases, and 9 bases separated the two germline ends. Germline V gene lookup returns CDR1 SNHLY and CDR2 FYNNEI. The CDR3 is 15 residues long.

The rearrangement uses TRBV18 and TRBJ1-1; D perhaps matches TRBD1 (6 bases). V dropped 4 bases and J dropped 4 bases, with 19 bases sitting between them. The CDR3 totals 16 residues. Germline values: CDR1 KGHSH, CDR2 LQKENI. The DNA for the CDR3 is TGTGCCAGCTCACAGGTCGAGGGGGGGCCCTCCACTGAAGCTTTCTTT. Its translation is CASSQVEGGPSTEAFF.

The V call is TRBV28, the J call TRBJ1-2; TRBD1 agrees at 11 bases. The germline gives CDR1 MDHEN, CDR2 SYDVKM. The CDR3 loop spans 14 amino acids. The trim removed 5 bases at V and 4 bases at J, leaving 3 bases unmatched. In DNA, the CDR3 is TGTGCCAGCAGTGGGACAGGGGGTACCTATGGCTACACCTTC. This codes for CASSGTGGTYGYTF.